These 23 T cell receptor beta chains originate from one sample sequenced in a study of blood T cells in healthy people across ages. Primed by a sample-barcoded 5' primer and a J-beta primer mix, a second PCR proceeded for 7 to 11 cycles. TCRdb re-called the 5' RACE reads with MiXCR, one entry per CDR3 protein. This table has 1.8 million or so distinct CDR3 sequences, roughly two fifths appearing once. The sequenced material came from blood. The source of these receptors is a human donor in good health.

Many counts were recorded for this clonotype. CDR3 coding DNA: TGTGCCAGCAGCTTAGTTGGTGGTGGTCAGCCCCAGCATTTT. This gives the protein CASSLVGGGQPQHF. The chain joins TRBV7-9 to TRBJ1-5; D not resolved. With 1 base removed from V and 6 bases from J, the gap between germline ends came to 10 bases. CDR1 and CDR2 from the germline V gene are SEHNR and FQNEAQ (reference sequence). This CDR3 has 14 residues.

The table lists this clonotype with a few counts. The gene calls are TRBV7-2 and TRBJ1-5; D is unresolved. The CDR3 consists of 14 residues. Per germline, CDR1 SGHTA and CDR2 FQGNSA. The V end was cut by 5 bases, the J end by 7 bases, with 15 bases between. CDR3 sequence (DNA): TGTGCCAGCAGCAAAGAAGCGGGTGGGCAGCCCCAGCATTTT. Its translation: CASSKEAGGQPQHF.

The gene calls are TRBV18 and TRBJ2-7, with 8 bases that match TRBD2. The CDR3 spans 15 residues. Germline-derived CDR1 and CDR2 are KGHSH and LQKENI. The junction had 14 bases not matched to a gene; V was cut back by 6 bases and J by 7 bases. The chain's CDR3 is CASSSGGGLSGEQYF. The CDR3 DNA is TGTGCCAGCTCCAGCGGGGGCGGCTTGTCGGGGGAGCAGTACTTC.

This chain joins TRBV21-1 and TRBJ2-7; TRBD2 was called by the table and not checked on the DNA. TRBV21-1 is an annotated pseudogene. This CDR3 has 14 residues. CDR3 sequence (DNA): TGTGCCAGCAGCCCTCGGTGGGAGGGACGTGAGCAGTACTTC. This translates into CASSPRWEGREQYF.

Worth noting for this clonotype: A read error may be the cause here, since a much bigger clone is one base away. V usage is TRBV20-1 and J usage is TRBJ1-2; 7 bases line up with TRBD1. This CDR3 has 16 amino acids. The germline V gene encodes CDR1 DFQATT and CDR2 SNEGSKA (reference sequence). As DNA, the CDR3 is TGCAGTGCTAGAGACCTACTAAGGGGGCCGGGCTATGACTACACCTTC. Translation gives CSARDLLRGPGYDYTF.

The V and J genes are TRBV5-1 and TRBJ2-5; either TRBD1 or TRBD2 may supply D (7 bases each). Germline CDR1 is SGHRS and CDR2 is YFSETQ. The CDR3 totals 16 residues. With 4 bases removed from V and 1 base from J, the gap between germline ends came to 17 bases. DNA of the CDR3: TGCGCCAGCAGCGTTTACAGGGGAGGGTCCCAAGAGACCCAGTACTTC. Its translation is CASSVYRGGSQETQYF.

The genes are TRBV29-1 and TRBJ1-3; 7 bases map to TRBD1. The CDR3 spans 14 residues. CDR1 and CDR2 (germline): SQVTM, ANQGSEA. The ends lost 6 bases at V and 1 base at J; junction bases unmatched: 6. The DNA for the CDR3 is TGCAGCGTCGACCCGACAGGGTCTGGAAACACCATATATTTT. Translated: CSVDPTGSGNTIYF. Based on the CDR3 plus reference TRBV29-1 and TRBJ1-3, the full variable domain is SAVISQKPSRDICQRGTSLTIQCQVDSQVTMMFWYRQQPGQSLTLIATANQGSEATYESGFVIDKFPISRPNLTFSTLTVSNMSPEDSSIYLCSVDPTGSGNTIYFGEGSWLTVV.

The gene calls are TRBV29-1 and TRBJ2-4; 9 positions match TRBD1. With the DNA end fitting TRBJ2-7 better, the J assignment may be wrong. The germline CDR1 and CDR2 sequences are SQVTM and ANQGSEA. The CDR3 consists of 15 residues. CDR3 bases: TGCAGCGTTGAATTCCCCGGGACAGGGATGAACGAGCAGTACTTC. Translated: CSVEFPGTGMNEQYF.

This clonotype was counted ten times or more. The V gene is TRBV5-8, the J gene TRBJ2-7; D ambiguous. Trimming took off 0 bases at V and 2 bases at J, with 9 bases between the two ends. Per the germline V gene, CDR1 is SGHTS and CDR2 is YDEGEE. The CDR3 totals 14 residues. CDR3: CASSLVGFTYEQYF. CDR3 DNA: TGTGCCAGCAGCTTGGTGGGCTTTACCTACGAGCAGTACTTC.

The chain has TRBV20-1 and TRBJ2-5; D gene unclear. The CDR3 has 14 amino acids. V dropped 6 bases and J dropped 1 base, with 15 bases sitting between them. The germline V gene encodes CDR1 DFQATT and CDR2 SNEGSKA (reference sequence). Written as DNA, the CDR3 is TGCAGTGCCCACCTCCTTATGCCCCAAGAGACCCAGTACTTC. Protein sequence: CSAHLLMPQETQYF.

V and J are TRBV6-5 and TRBJ2-1; D ambiguous. This CDR3 region has 17 residues. V was shortened by 0 bases and J by 8 bases, with 20 bases between the two germline ends. Germline assignment: CDR1 MNHEY and CDR2 SVGAGI. CDR3 DNA sequence: TGTGCCAGCAGTTACTCCGCGGCGCGTCTGGGGATATATGAGCAGTTCTTC. It specifies CASSYSAARLGIYEQFF.

The chain uses TRBV9 and TRBJ1-1, with D perhaps TRBD1 (6 bases). V lost 2 bases and J 1 base, leaving 9 bases between the germline ends. CDR1 and CDR2 (germline): SGDLS, YYNGEE. There are 14 residues in the CDR3. CDR3 DNA sequence: TGTGCCAGCAGCGTTAGAGGGGGGAACACTGAAGCTTTCTTT. Protein sequence: CASSVRGGNTEAFF.

This chain joins TRBV12-3 or TRBV12-4 and TRBJ2-5; weak D call: TRBD1 (6 bases). The V end lost 8 bases, the J end lost 2 bases, and 24 bases lay between the germline ends. This CDR3 region has 17 residues. CDR3 bases: TGTGCCAGCCTGGGGGCAGGGGTTGCTGCGATACAAGAGACCCAGTACTTC. It translates to CASLGAGVAAIQETQYF.

Only one count was recorded for this clonotype. The junction does not match germline at one end; this may be a read error. The chain carries TRBV12-3 or TRBV12-4 and TRBJ2-3, with D perhaps matching TRBD1 (7 bases). This CDR3 is built from 13 residues. CDR3 bases: TGTGCCAGTGGAGGGGGCATAACAGATATGCAGTATTTT. Protein sequence: CASGGGITDMQYF.

V usage is TRBV6-6 and J usage is TRBJ2-6, with no clear D. The germline gives CDR1 MNHNY, CDR2 SVGAGI (reference sequence). CDR3 size: 14 residues. Trimming removed 8 bases from V and 3 bases from J, with 11 bases in between. Here the CDR3 reads CASVRENGANVLTF. The CDR3 nucleotides are TGTGCCAGCGTAAGGGAAAATGGGGCCAACGTCCTGACTTTC.

CDR3 sequence reads: CASSQEAGPVYGYTF. DNA for the CDR3: TGCGCCAGCAGCCAAGAGGCAGGGCCCGTCTATGGCTACACCTTC. This chain uses TRBV4-1 with TRBJ1-2, with D possibly TRBD1 on 5 matching bases. This CDR3 is built from 15 residues. The V end lost 0 bases, the J end lost 4 bases, and 12 bases lay between the germline ends. Germline-derived CDR1 and CDR2 are MGHRA and YSYEKL.

The chain carries TRBV28 and TRBJ1-5; D remains unclear. This CDR3 region has 14 residues. V was cut by 6 bases and J by 3 bases, with 12 bases left in between. The V gene's germline CDR1 is MDHEN and CDR2 SYDVKM. CDR3 sequence reads: CASRTGLYNQPQHF. DNA for the CDR3: TGTGCCAGCAGGACGGGCCTCTACAATCAGCCCCAGCATTTT.

The CDR3 loop is CAISESRFGQETQYF. CDR3 DNA sequence: TGTGCCATCAGTGAGTCGAGGTTCGGCCAAGAGACCCAGTACTTC. V gene TRBV10-3 combines with J gene TRBJ2-5; D is unclear. The V gene lost 0 bases and the J gene lost 1 base, with 9 bases spanning the gap. Germline lookup yields CDR1 ENHRY and CDR2 SYGVKD. The CDR3 contains 15 residues.

The chain is built from TRBV9 and TRBJ2-3, with TRBD2 matching 10 bases. The CDR3 extends over 16 amino acids. The V segment lost 4 bases and the J segment 2 bases; nucleotides outside the gene matches: 7. Per germline, CDR1 SGDLS and CDR2 YYNGEE. CDR3 amino acids: CASSYLSGGITDTQYF. CDR3 sequence (DNA): TGTGCCAGCAGCTATCTTAGCGGGGGGATCACAGATACGCAGTATTTT.

With regard to this clonotype: The junction differs from germline at one of its ends, possibly a read error. The chain links TRBV12-3 or TRBV12-4 to TRBJ1-1; 8 positions match TRBD1. The CDR3 covers 20 residues. CDR3 coding DNA: TGTGCCAGCAGTTTCCAAGGGGCAGGGGGCGCAAAGACTGTGAACACTGAGGCTTTCTTT. Residues: CASSFQGAGGAKTVNTEAFF.

There are a few counts of this clonotype. The CDR3 DNA follows: TGTGCCATCAGTGAGAGGAAGGGGTCACCCCTCCACTTT. Translated: CAISERKGSPLHF. The gene calls are TRBV10-3 and TRBJ1-6; D may be TRBD1 (5 bases). This CDR3 region has 13 residues. V lost 2 bases and J lost 10, with 9 bases in between. Germline-derived CDR1 and CDR2 are ENHRY and SYGVKD.

Comments on this clonotype: A junction boundary mismatches the germline segment, possibly from a read error. V and J are TRBV7-9 and TRBJ1-1; no clear D gene. Germline V gives CDR1 SEHNR, CDR2 FQNEAQ (reference sequence). CDR3 size: 12 residues. CDR3 DNA: TGTGCCGGCAGCGCTCAGAACACTGAAGCTTTCTTT. Translation gives CAGSAQNTEAFF.

In its sample, this clonotype was seen many times. The chain links TRBV6-4 to TRBJ2-3; D possibly matches TRBD1 or TRBD2 (6 bases each). With 0 bases removed from V and 3 bases from J, the gap between germline ends came to 10 bases. Germline V gene lookup returns CDR1 MRHNA and CDR2 SNTAGT. There are 15 residues in the CDR3. The CDR3 loop reads CASSDSKGGTDTQYF. The DNA for the CDR3 is TGTGCCAGCAGTGACTCGAAAGGGGGGACAGATACGCAGTATTTT.